This record covers a single T cell receptor (beta chain). Its antigen is not yet known. No qualities accompany the bases; no much larger clone lies one base away. These data belong to a study of T cells in Graves' hyperthyroidism and ophthalmopathy (dated by TCRdb to about 2019). Study-level background: TCR V-J signatures able to tell the groups apart were searched for in a discovery cohort of around 95 patients, of whom 43 had Graves' ophthalmopathy and roughly 58 had stable Graves' hyperthyroidism. Prospective prediction of ophthalmopathy was tested in an independent validation cohort consisting of under 20 hyperthyroidism patients and around 17 patients who later progressed to ophthalmopathy. For training and testing, the approximately 97 patients in the discovery cohort were randomly divided in a 7:3 ratio. The study also compared thyroid tissue and blood T-cell repertoires from five or six Graves' hyperthyroidism patients. After sampling, hyperthyroidism patients received methimazole starting at 30 mg daily, and ophthalmopathy patients received high-dose intravenous methylprednisolone. The paper describes TCR Vbeta CDR3 sequencing of 140 or so peripheral blood samples, made up of 43 ophthalmopathy patients, approximately 73 hyperthyroidism patients and roughly 17 progressor patients.

Graves' hyperthyroidism was defined as stable when no progression to ophthalmopathy occurred over 18 months of follow-up. Hyperthyroidism patients were newly diagnosed, had a disease duration of under 2 months, and were aged 18 to 65 years. The study excluded patients with uncontrolled infections, other autoimmune diseases, pregnancy or lactation. Diagnoses relied on clinical symptoms, serum thyroxine and TRAb, thyroid ultrasound and orbital computed tomography. Total RNA was extracted using Trizol reagent, and RNA quality was assessed on an Agilent 2100 Bioanalyzer. A distance of 10 bases separates the germline ends of V and J, which lose 6 bases and 7 bases respectively. The germline V gene specifies ENHRY as CDR1 and SYGVKD as CDR2. There are 12 amino acids in the CDR3, from cysteine to phenylalanine inclusive. The CDR3 DNA has 36 bases and is translated from base 1. The TCR beta CDR3 regions were amplified from RNA transcripts. For the first round of RT-PCR on the TCR CDR3, the HTBI primer set was used together with the Qiagen OneStep RT-PCR kit. A second multiplex PCR round built the libraries, followed by size selection and purification. Paired-end sequencing of the libraries was performed with 100 bp reads on an Illumina HiSeq2000. In the source study's methods: SOAPnuke was used to process the raw data, with reads discarded if the reads contained adapters or uncalled bases, had a mean Phred below 15, or lacked an exact constant-primer or identifier match. High-quality paired reads were merged with COPE v1.2.5, and unique nucleotide sequences were defined as clonotypes. MiTCR v1.1 was used to align clonotypes to the IMGT TRBV, TRBD and TRBJ reference segments. The analysis was restricted to V-J combinations with a frequency above 0.0001, which together covered approximately 99% of the repertoires. The TCS score was defined as the ratio of F50 (clonal expansion) to E x V (chaos), calculated using BLOSUM62-based TCRdist between CDR3 peptides within each V-J. Welch's t-statistics and random forest reduced several hundred V-J features to roughly 13, which were used in a naive Bayes classifier (R e1071). The public reads were quality trimmed at Q25 with fastp and then assembled into clones with MiXCR by TCRdb, keeping productive beta chains. For every CDR3 protein sequence, its rows merge into one entry that carries the most common genes and DNA. Clone size and V and J calls follow TCRdb, not the original study. The table for this sample lists approximately 560,000 distinct CDR3 sequences; 40% to 55% of them were counted only once. Just under 8.5% of the sample is in the top ten clones.

Study-wide conclusions, independent of this receptor: A model built on a 13 V-J signature distinguished ophthalmopathy from stable hyperthyroidism, reaching 85% to 90% sensitivity and around 81% specificity in cross-validation and 80%/75% in testing. Blood samples also contained most of the expanded thyroid clonotypes (frequency above 0.001), which suggests that blood repertoires may reflect thyroid immune responses. In validation, progression to ophthalmopathy was predicted by the model with almost 71% sensitivity and approximately 78% specificity, a median of approximately 6.5 months before onset. No statistical method was used to fix the sample size in advance, and group allocation was not hidden from the investigators.

The chain is encoded by TRBV10-3 joined to TRBJ1-5, with TRBD1 tentatively as D gene (6 bases match). The TCR sequence derives from a woman between 18 and 29 years old with Graves' hyperthyroidism. Donor details come from another sample of the same person, matched by shared clones. The sequenced sample was peripheral blood or thyroid tissue (not recorded which). CDR3 protein: CAISLQGQPQHF. The nucleotide sequence reads TGTGCCATCAGCCTACAGGGACAGCCCCAGCATTTT.